One and the same sample provided the 27 T cell receptor beta chains below, sequenced in a study of T cells after yellow fever vaccination. From the 5' RACE reads, TCRdb called clonotypes with MiXCR, one entry per CDR3 protein. The data show about 630,000 distinct CDR3 sequences, with 9% to 15% seen just once and under 15% held by the top ten. The sequencing used PBMCs, collected on the day of the yellow fever booster vaccination. These receptors all stem from a man aged 30-40 years who received the YFV17D yellow fever vaccine.

The V gene is TRBV5-4, the J gene TRBJ1-2, with TRBD1 matching 7 bases. The germline CDR1 and CDR2 sequences are SGHNT and YYREEE (reference sequence). Trimming removed 3 bases from V and 6 bases from J; junction bases left unmatched: 11. CDR3 length equals 15 residues. This CDR3 is CASSSFQGGLNGYTF. CDR3 DNA sequence: TGTGCCAGCAGCTCGTTTCAGGGGGGACTGAATGGCTACACCTTC.

This clonotype was observed a few times. V is TRBV18 and J is TRBJ2-7, with D possibly being TRBD2 (5 bases). CDR1 and CDR2 from the germline V gene are KGHSH and LQKENI. Between the trimmed V and J ends, which lost 0 bases and 2 bases, there was a span of 8 bases. The CDR3 runs 14 residues. CDR3: CASSPPGSPYEQYF. CDR3 nucleotides: TGTGCCAGCTCACCACCGGGGAGTCCCTACGAGCAGTACTTC.

J is TRBJ2-1 and V is TRBV21-1; TRBD1 is the table's D call and was not checked against the DNA. TRBV21-1 corresponds to a pseudogene. The CDR3 runs 15 residues. This CDR3 reads CASSDPVVVSNEQFF. The CDR3 DNA follows: TGTGCCAGCAGCGACCCGGTGGTAGTTTCCAATGAGCAGTTCTTC.

V is TRBV6-2 or TRBV6-3 and J is TRBJ1-1; the D gene is possibly TRBD1 (6 bases). The CDR3 has 14 amino acids. The germline V and J ends were trimmed by 2 bases and 1 base, with 8 bases remaining between them. Germline lookup yields CDR1 MNHEY and CDR2 SVGEGT. Written as DNA, the CDR3 is TGTGCCAGCAGTTACGCAGGGGAGAACACTGAAGCTTTCTTT. It translates to CASSYAGENTEAFF.

The sample holds many counts of this clonotype. The chain uses TRBV27 and TRBJ2-7; 10 nucleotides agree with TRBD2. CDR3 length: 17 residues. Per the germline V gene, CDR1 is MNHEY and CDR2 is SMNVEV (reference sequence). The V segment lost 7 bases and the J segment 4 bases; nucleotides outside the gene matches: 16. The CDR3 protein is CASKRRAGTSASYEQYF. CDR3 sequence (DNA): TGTGCCAGCAAAAGGAGGGCCGGGACTAGCGCGTCTTACGAGCAGTACTTC.

This clonotype was seen a few times. The chain has TRBV14 and TRBJ2-5, with D unresolved. CDR1 and CDR2 (germline): SGHDN, FVKESK. The CDR3 consists of 14 residues. V was trimmed by 2 bases and J by 2 bases, leaving 9 bases between them. CDR3 sequence: CASSQYYRQETQYF. CDR3 DNA: TGTGCCAGCAGCCAATACTACCGACAAGAGACCCAGTACTTC.

The V and J genes are TRBV30 and TRBJ2-7; 7 nucleotides line up with TRBD1. J lost 3 bases, V lost 7 bases, and 12 bases had no gene match. CDR3 size: 14 residues. CDR1 GTSNPN and CDR2 SVGIG come from the germline V gene (reference sequence). The CDR3 sequence is CAFLLRDRDYEQYF. The CDR3 DNA sequence: TGTGCCTTTCTCTTGAGGGACAGAGACTACGAGCAGTACTTC.

This clonotype was observed a few times. This chain connects TRBV20-1 to TRBJ2-1; TRBD2 agrees at 8 bases. This CDR3 comprises 14 residues. CDR1 and CDR2 (germline): DFQATT, SNEGSKA (reference sequence). Germline trimming cut 3 bases from V and 8 bases from J; bases unmatched to any gene: 9. The CDR3 sequence is CSASWGSGIDEQFF. The CDR3 DNA sequence: TGCAGTGCTAGTTGGGGTAGCGGGATCGATGAGCAGTTCTTC.

The rearrangement uses TRBV5-1 and TRBJ2-6, with unresolved D. CDR1 is SGHRS, CDR2 YFSETQ, per germline. V lost 5 bases, J lost 4 bases, and 13 bases lay in between. This CDR3 is 15 amino acids long. The CDR3 DNA reads TGCGCCAGCAGTGGTCAAGCCGGGGGGGCCAACGTCCTGACTTTC. Protein product: CASSGQAGGANVLTF.

The chain employs TRBV7-9 and TRBJ1-6, with TRBD1 as a possible D gene (5 bases). The CDR3 runs to 15 residues. Germline CDR1 reads SEHNR; CDR2 reads FQNEAQ (reference sequence). The V end was cut by 4 bases, the J end by 10 bases, with 17 bases between. CDR3 in amino acids: CASSYEDGGRSPLHF. The CDR3 DNA sequence: TGTGCCAGCAGCTACGAAGACGGGGGAAGGTCACCCCTCCACTTT.

This clonotype was counted many times. V is TRBV7-2 and J is TRBJ2-2; the D is unclear. Germline-derived CDR1 and CDR2 are SGHTA and FQGNSA. V shed 4 bases and J shed 4 bases, with 4 bases lying between them. The CDR3 has 12 amino acids. In DNA, the CDR3 is TGTGCCAGCAGCTGGAGCACCGGGGAGCTGTTTTTT. Amino acids: CASSWSTGELFF.

This chain uses TRBV21-1 with TRBJ1-2. TRBV21-1 is given as a pseudogene. The CDR3 has 15 amino acids. CDR3 bases: TGTGCCAGAAGCAATTGGCAGGGCAAGATCTATGGCTACACCTTC. Translation: CARSNWQGKIYGYTF.

This clonotype was detected a few times. This chain uses TRBV7-8 with TRBJ1-2; D remains unclear. V was shortened by 3 bases and J by 6 bases, with 8 bases between the two germline ends. The CDR3 runs 12 residues. Germline assignment: CDR1 SGHVS and CDR2 FQNEAQ. This CDR3 is CASSFNMDGYTF. CDR3 sequence (DNA): TGTGCCAGCAGCTTTAATATGGATGGCTACACCTTC.

V and J are TRBV20-1 and TRBJ1-5; D is possibly TRBD1 (6 bases). This CDR3 has 14 amino acids. The germline V and J ends were trimmed by 4 bases and 5 bases, with 15 bases remaining between them. CDR1 DFQATT and CDR2 SNEGSKA come from the germline V gene (reference sequence). CDR3 residues: CSAIPTGFYQPQHF. The DNA for the CDR3 is TGCAGTGCTATACCCACAGGGTTTTATCAGCCCCAGCATTTT.

This clonotype occurred many times. The rearrangement links TRBV7-2 to TRBJ2-3; 12 nucleotides match TRBD2. CDR1 and CDR2 from the germline V gene are SGHTA and FQGNSA. With 5 bases clipped from V and 8 bases from J, the junction kept 5 bases outside the gene matches. The CDR3 covers 14 residues. DNA for the CDR3: TGTGCCAGCAGCCTCCTAGCGGGAGGGTCTACGCAGTATTTT. Its translation is CASSLLAGGSTQYF.

This clonotype was seen more than once but under ten times. The chain links TRBV27 to TRBJ1-5; D remains unclear. V was shortened by 7 bases and J by 4 bases, with 8 bases between the two germline ends. In germline, CDR1 is MNHEY, CDR2 SMNVEV (reference sequence). This CDR3 region has 12 residues. The CDR3 coding sequence is TGTGCCAGCAAGGCGGGAAATCAGCCCCAGCATTTT. Its protein product is CASKAGNQPQHF.

The chain employs TRBV18 and TRBJ2-3; D call uncertain. The germline V gene encodes CDR1 KGHSH and CDR2 LQKENI. The CDR3 consists of 15 residues. The V end was cut by 0 bases, the J end by 5 bases, with 12 bases between. In DNA form, the CDR3 reads TGTGCCAGCTCACCACCTAACTACTCCGAAGATACGCAGTATTTT. It specifies CASSPPNYSEDTQYF.

This clonotype occurred a few times. This chain joins TRBV28 and TRBJ2-7; D possibly corresponds to TRBD1 (8 bases). Trimming took off 6 bases at V and 3 bases at J, with 18 bases between the two ends. Germline V lookup: CDR1 MDHEN, CDR2 SYDVKM. The CDR3 runs 15 residues. The CDR3 DNA sequence: TGTGCCAGCAGGGCCACAGGGGGGGGAGTCTACGAGCAGTACTTC. This codes for CASRATGGGVYEQYF.

This clonotype was detected only a few times. The chain joins TRBV6-5 to TRBJ1-2, with D possibly TRBD1 on 6 matching bases. The CDR3 has 13 residues. Trimming removed 2 bases from V and 7 bases from J, with 11 bases in between. Germline-derived CDR1 and CDR2 are MNHEY and SVGAGI. CDR3 sequence: CASSYGGRGGYTF. The CDR3 region has the DNA TGTGCCAGCAGTTACGGGGGCAGGGGTGGCTACACCTTC.

The CDR3 DNA reads TGTGCCAGCAGTTTGATGGGGCAAGAGACCCAGTACTTC. Protein product: CASSLMGQETQYF. The genes are TRBV7-2 and TRBJ2-5; no definite D call. This CDR3 contains 13 residues. The germline CDR1 and CDR2 sequences are SGHTA and FQGNSA. The ends were cut back, 6 bases at V and 2 bases at J, with 10 bases in the middle.

The sample holds a few counts of this clonotype. V and J are TRBV7-8 and TRBJ2-3; 7 bases map to TRBD2. Germline assignment: CDR1 SGHVS and CDR2 FQNEAQ. The CDR3 length is 18 residues. V was clipped by 5 bases and J by 0 bases; unmatched bases: 14. CDR3 sequence (DNA): TGTGCCAGCAGCGTTACTAGCGCCTACGTGTCTAGCACAGATACGCAGTATTTT. Translating it yields CASSVTSAYVSSTDTQYF.

This clonotype was found a few times. The chain has TRBV5-1 and TRBJ2-5, with 9 bases identical to TRBD1. CDR3 length equals 16 residues. Germline loops: CDR1 SGHRS, CDR2 YFSETQ. V trimming: 3 bases; J trimming: 4 bases; junction bases outside the gene matches: 10. In nucleotides, the CDR3 is TGCGCCAGCAGCTCATTCGGGACAGGGTCCCCAGAGACCCAGTACTTC. It translates to CASSSFGTGSPETQYF.

This clonotype was seen a handful of times. The V and J genes are TRBV9 and TRBJ2-1; D call uncertain. The V end lost 2 bases, the J end lost 9 bases, and 9 bases lay between the germline ends. This CDR3 spans 12 amino acids. In germline, CDR1 is SGDLS, CDR2 YYNGEE. The DNA of the CDR3 is TGTGCCAGCAGCGTTGGGGTTGGTGAGCAGTTCTTC. It yields the protein CASSVGVGEQFF.

The CDR3 loop is CASSYSRRGTIYF. Here the CDR3 DNA reads TGTGCCAGCAGTTACTCCCGCCGGGGCACCATATATTTT. V is TRBV6-2 or TRBV6-3 and J is TRBJ1-3; D not resolved. V was trimmed by 0 bases and J by 9 bases, leaving 9 bases between them. The CDR3 is 13 residues long. Per germline, CDR1 MNHEY and CDR2 SVGEGT.

The chain is built from TRBV24-1 and TRBJ2-5; D ambiguous. V dropped 7 bases and J dropped 7 bases, with 12 bases sitting between them. The CDR3 is made up of 12 amino acids. The germline V gene has CDR1 KGHDR and CDR2 SFDVKD. CDR3: CATSSWSGTQYF. DNA for the CDR3: TGTGCCACCAGCTCTTGGAGTGGGACCCAGTACTTC.

This clonotype was detected once. With a much larger clone just one base away, this may be a read error. The chain uses TRBV28 and TRBJ2-7, with 7 bases aligning to TRBD1. The CDR3 totals 12 residues. Germline loops: CDR1 MDHEN, CDR2 SYDVKM. V lost 5 bases and J lost 7; bases outside the gene matches: 5. The CDR3 DNA sequence: TGTGCCAGCAGTGGGACAGTACTAGAGCAGTACTTC. The encoded protein is CASSGTVLEQYF. The variable domain in full, completed from reference TRBV28 and TRBJ2-7, reads DVKVTQSSRYLVKRTGEKVFLECVQDMDHENMFWYRQDPGLGLRLIYFSYDVKMKEKGDIPEGYSVSREKKERFSLILESASTNQTSMYLCASSGTVLEQYFGPGTRLTVT.

This clonotype came up a few times. The chain carries TRBV5-6 and TRBJ2-5, with a weak D call TRBD1 (6 bases). Trimming pared 1 base from V and 5 bases from J, leaving 15 bases between. CDR1 and CDR2 (germline): SGHDT, YYEEEE. The CDR3 is 15 residues long. The CDR3 DNA reads as TGTGCCAGCAGCTTGCGTCGGACAGCGAGCGAGACCCAGTACTTC. Translated: CASSLRRTASETQYF.